This TCR beta chain appears in the sequencing data of a study of T cells in tuberculosis (dated by TCRdb to about 2018). Looking at the study overall: To characterize T cells specific for the mycobacterial lipid antigen glucose monomycolate (GMM), the study used CD1B tetramers together with high-throughput TCR immunosequencing. A South African clinical cohort compared IGRA-negative adolescents, IGRA-positive adolescents with latent tuberculosis and adults with active tuberculosis, approximately ten per group. PBMC from active tuberculosis patients were archived either before standard anti-tuberculosis treatment began or within 7 days of its start.

Of note for this clone: This receptor's antigen is unknown. There are no base qualities to consult, and no much larger clone falls within one base.

The immunoSEQ multiplex PCR assay was used to generate TCR libraries, with TCR-beta and/or TCR-alpha/delta assays applied to each sample. The Illumina high-throughput platform was used to sequence the amplified TCR libraries. Processing in the source paper ran as follows. Clustering and dimensionality reduction relied on pairwise TCRdist distances among GMM-specific receptors from T cells that were either sorted ex vivo or expanded in vitro. Each clinical repertoire was scored by mean NN-distance, the average TCRdist to the nearest 10% of tetramer-positive reference sequences. To compute GEM TCR motif frequency, the fraction of unique TCRs matching known GEM sequences by V/J usage and CDR3 length was calculated. Active tuberculosis was classified by linear discriminant analysis with leave-one-out cross-validation, implemented in scikit-learn. Imported from immuneACCESS, the table was reduced by TCRdb to in-frame sequences with V and J called. These copies leave out some clones; in studies compared against another copy, an unresolved V gene accounts for under half, and the cause of the remainder is not known. V, J and clone size are taken as reported in that table, and D and trimming were inferred from the DNA itself. For this sample there are 30,000 to 35,000 clones; approximately 90% appear just once. The ten biggest clones cover approximately 2.4% of the sample.

Findings and caveats that apply to the study as a whole: Active tuberculosis TCR-alpha repertoires showed smaller mean NN-distances to GMM-specific TCRs than IGRA-negative controls, suggesting clonal expansion of these TCRs. A classifier using the diverse GMM-specific repertoire reached around 85% accuracy (AUROC roughly 0.9), compared with over 60% accuracy using GEM motif frequencies. The smaller NN-distances in active tuberculosis patients were driven in part by shorter CDR3-alpha lengths, while the difference seen for TCR-beta was not statistically significant. Clinical samples were chosen by availability of cryopreserved specimens, and active tuberculosis cases were adults while controls were adolescents.

The meaning of the sample's time point label: new active TB diagnosis, blood taken before or within 7 days of starting treatment. The patients with active tuberculosis were newly diagnosed, HIV-seronegative South African adults aged 18 years or older. Confirmation of active tuberculosis was based on positive sputum smear microscopy and/or a positive M. tuberculosis culture. Immunosequencing was performed on unsorted cryopreserved PBMC and covered approximately 100,000 T cells per clinical donor on average. V gives up 5 bases and J gives up 5 bases, and the segment between their germline ends measures 16 bases. The germline V gene sets CDR1 to SGHTA and CDR2 to FQGNSA. The CDR3, cysteine through phenylalanine, is 14 amino acids long. Only the CDR3 DNA stays, 42 bases, in frame from base 1.

Recombination connected TRBV7-2 to TRBJ2-7; the D segment could be TRBD2, given 7 matching bases. The sample here was PBMCs, taken at tuberculosis diagnosis. The receptor was isolated from an adult with tuberculosis. In nucleotides, the sequence is TGTGCCAGCAGCCCCTCGGGGGGCCTCAACGAGCAGTACTTC. Its amino acids are CASSPSGGLNEQYF.